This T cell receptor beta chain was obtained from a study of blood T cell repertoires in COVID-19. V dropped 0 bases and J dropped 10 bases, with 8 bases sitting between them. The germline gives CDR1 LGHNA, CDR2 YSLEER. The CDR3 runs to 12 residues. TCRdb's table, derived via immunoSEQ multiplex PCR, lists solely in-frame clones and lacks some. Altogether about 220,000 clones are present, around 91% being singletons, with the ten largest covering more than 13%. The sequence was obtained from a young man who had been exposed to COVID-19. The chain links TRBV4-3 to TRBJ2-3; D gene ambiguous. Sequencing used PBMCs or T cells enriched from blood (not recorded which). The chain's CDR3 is CASSQDRRAQYF. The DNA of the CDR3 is TGCGCCAGCAGCCAAGATCGTCGGGCGCAGTATTTT.